These 31 T cell receptor beta chains were sequenced from one sample in a study. TCRdb processed the RT-PCR reads anew with MiXCR; each CDR3 protein has one entry. The sample yields about 680,000 distinct CDR3 sequences, 14% seen once. The sequenced sample consisted of memory CD4+ T cells from blood. These receptors were taken from a female donor in good health, serving as a healthy control.

This clonotype was seen ten or more times. The rearrangement uses TRBV27 and TRBJ2-7, with D hard to call. CDR3 length equals 13 residues. V lost 5 bases and J 3 bases, leaving 11 bases between the germline ends. Germline CDR1 is MNHEY and CDR2 is SMNVEV (reference sequence). CDR3 in amino acids: CASSKGGYYEQYF. The CDR3 coding sequence is TGTGCCAGCAGTAAAGGCGGATACTACGAGCAGTACTTC.

This clonotype appeared many times. CDR3 protein: CASSQDPQGYYEQYF. CDR3 bases: TGCGCCAGCAGCCAAGATCCACAGGGATACTACGAGCAGTACTTC. The rearrangement joins TRBV4-3 to TRBJ2-7, with D perhaps matching TRBD1 (6 bases). Germline values: CDR1 LGHNA, CDR2 YSLEER. This CDR3 region has 15 residues. The V and J ends lost 0 bases and 3 bases respectively, with 12 bases between them.

This clonotype occurred many times. The chain couples TRBV6-6 to TRBJ2-7; the D gene is possibly TRBD1 (6 bases). The CDR3 extends over 15 amino acids. The V gene's germline CDR1 is MNHNY and CDR2 SVGAGI (reference sequence). The V and J ends lost 0 bases and 4 bases respectively, with 13 bases between them. The DNA of the CDR3 is TGTGCCAGCAGTTACTCACAGGGAAGGATGTACGAGCAGTACTTC. It codes for CASSYSQGRMYEQYF.

This rearrangement joins TRBV2 to TRBJ1-4; D gene ambiguous. V was clipped by 6 bases and J by 10 bases, with 15 bases between them. This CDR3 contains 13 residues. Germline CDR1 is SNHLY and CDR2 is FYNNEI. CDR3 in DNA: TGTGCCAGCAGAACCGGGTCGGAGTCAAAACTGTTTTTT. Translating gives CASRTGSESKLFF.

This clonotype has a count of ten or more. This sequence joins TRBV20-1 and TRBJ1-1; the match to TRBD1 covers 9 bases. The CDR3 has 14 residues. Germline-derived CDR1 and CDR2 are DFQATT and SNEGSKA (reference sequence). V gave up 3 bases and J gave up 5 bases; unmatched junction bases: 7. The CDR3 bases are TGCAGTGCTAGGGGCGACAGGGGGAGGACTGAAGCTTTCTTT. Its protein product is CSARGDRGRTEAFF.

This clonotype has only a few counts. The chain carries TRBV7-2 and TRBJ1-5; possibly TRBD1 for D (6 bases). CDR1 is SGHTA and CDR2 is FQGNSA in the germline V gene. CDR3 size: 14 residues. Trimming cost V 5 bases and J 9 bases, with 17 bases left between them. CDR3 protein: CASSISRGSGPQHF. The CDR3 bases are TGTGCCAGCAGCATCTCCAGGGGATCAGGGCCCCAGCATTTT.

Many counts were recorded for this clonotype. The chain recombines TRBV20-1 with TRBJ2-5; D ambiguous. Germline lookup yields CDR1 DFQATT and CDR2 SNEGSKA (reference sequence). V was trimmed by 3 bases and J by 0 bases, leaving 14 bases between them. The CDR3 consists of 15 residues. The CDR3 is CSASPFDAYQETQYF. CDR3 nucleotide sequence: TGCAGTGCTAGTCCTTTCGATGCGTACCAAGAGACCCAGTACTTC.

In its sample, this clonotype was seen a few times. This chain connects TRBV5-1 to TRBJ2-5; D unclear. V was clipped by 0 bases and J by 1 base, with 10 bases between them. In germline, CDR1 is SGHRS, CDR2 YFSETQ. The CDR3 totals 15 residues. The CDR3 DNA reads TGCGCCAGCAGCTTGGACCCGGGCCGCCAAGAGACCCAGTACTTC. Amino acid sequence: CASSLDPGRQETQYF.

This clonotype came up a few times. At one boundary the junction diverges from the germline segment, which might be a read error. This chain links TRBV12-3 or TRBV12-4 with TRBJ2-1; D perhaps matches TRBD2 (5 bases). The CDR3 runs to 13 residues. CDR3 in amino acids: CASSLDSHNEQFF. CDR3 in DNA: TGTGCCAGCAGTTTGGACTCCCACAATGAGCAGTTCTTC.

As concerns this clonotype: Here the CDR3 omits its conserved ending phenylalanine or tryptophan, so a read error is the likely source. The gene calls are TRBV12-3 or TRBV12-4 and TRBJ2-7; D possibly corresponds to TRBD2 (6 bases). The V gene lost 7 bases and the J gene lost 3 bases, with 16 bases spanning the gap. The CDR3 runs to 14 residues. The CDR3 reads CASTRGSGSYEQYL. CDR3 bases: TGTGCCAGCACCCGGGGGTCGGGTAGCTACGAGCAGTACCTC.

This clonotype showed up many times. The rearrangement uses TRBV6-5 and TRBJ2-2; D unclear. CDR3 length equals 12 residues. The V end was cut by 2 bases, the J end by 4 bases, with 2 bases between. Germline V gene lookup returns CDR1 MNHEY and CDR2 SVGAGI. CDR3 coding DNA: TGTGCCAGCAGTTACAGCACCGGGGAGCTGTTTTTT. Amino acids: CASSYSTGELFF.

The table lists this clonotype with many counts. V and J are TRBV5-1 and TRBJ1-6; D is possibly TRBD1 (5 bases). Trimming cost V 4 bases and J 8 bases, with 13 bases left between them. CDR1 is SGHRS and CDR2 is YFSETQ in the germline V gene. The CDR3 is 14 amino acids. In nucleotides, the CDR3 is TGCGCCAGCAGCATCAGGGCGGCGGATTCACCCCTCCACTTT. This codes for CASSIRAADSPLHF.

V gene TRBV7-2 combines with J gene TRBJ2-7; tentative D call: TRBD1 (7 bases). Germline values: CDR1 SGHTA, CDR2 FQGNSA. V was trimmed by 2 bases and J by 9 bases, leaving 17 bases between them. This CDR3 has 14 residues. The CDR3 loop is CASSLLLEGAAQYF. CDR3 in DNA: TGTGCCAGCAGCTTACTTTTGGAGGGGGCAGCGCAGTACTTC.

At least ten counts were recorded for this clonotype. J is TRBJ2-7 and V is TRBV7-2, with D hard to call. Per germline, CDR1 SGHTA and CDR2 FQGNSA. V was cut by 0 bases and J by 5 bases, with 11 bases left in between. The CDR3 has 14 residues. CDR3 sequence: CASSLAFQLNEQYF. For the CDR3, the DNA is TGTGCCAGCAGCTTAGCTTTCCAGCTTAACGAGCAGTACTTC. Based on the CDR3 plus reference TRBV7-2 and TRBJ2-7, the full variable domain is GAGVSQSPSNKVTEKGKDVELRCDPISGHTALYWYRQSLGQGLEFLIYFQGNSAPDKSGLPSDRFSAERTGGSVSTLTIQRTQQEDSAVYLCASSLAFQLNEQYFGPGTRLTVT.

This clonotype was counted ten times or more. The chain couples TRBV20-1 to TRBJ2-5; TRBD2 aligns across 9 bases. CDR3 length: 15 amino acids. CDR1 DFQATT and CDR2 SNEGSKA come from the germline V gene (reference sequence). J gave up 1 base and V 4 bases, and 7 bases lay outside the gene matches. The CDR3 sequence: CSATPLAGTQETQYF. The CDR3 DNA reads as TGCAGTGCTACCCCCCTAGCGGGAACCCAAGAGACCCAGTACTTC.

At least ten counts were recorded for this clonotype. J is TRBJ2-2 and V is TRBV7-3, with TRBD2 matching 7 bases. The CDR3 sequence is 20 residues long. In germline, CDR1 is SGHTA, CDR2 FQGTGA. With 5 bases clipped from V and 5 bases from J, the junction kept 23 bases outside the gene matches. The CDR3 is CASSPISAPTGGRGTGELFF. The DNA for the CDR3 is TGTGCCAGCAGCCCCATATCGGCCCCTACGGGCGGGAGAGGTACCGGGGAGCTGTTTTTT.

V usage is TRBV27 and J usage is TRBJ2-6; D uncertain. Deletions cut 8 bases from V and 1 base from J, with 9 bases between. The CDR3 sequence is 14 residues long. Germline V CDR1 and CDR2: MNHEY, SMNVEV (reference sequence). CDR3 DNA sequence: TGTGCCAGCGCCACCCAGTCTGGGGCCAACGTCCTGACTTTC. Its translation: CASATQSGANVLTF.

This clonotype occurred a few times. This sequence joins TRBV20-1 and TRBJ1-6; D remains ambiguous. This CDR3 spans 17 amino acids. Germline loops: CDR1 DFQATT, CDR2 SNEGSKA (reference sequence). Between the trimmed V and J ends, which lost 2 bases and 10 bases, there was a span of 24 bases. Written as DNA, the CDR3 is TGCAGTGCTAGATCCTACGGAACATACTTCCCCCGGTCACCCCTCCACTTT. Translation gives CSARSYGTYFPRSPLHF.

This chain uses TRBV7-3 with TRBJ1-4, with D possibly matching TRBD1 (6 bases). CDR1 is SGHTA, CDR2 FQGTGA, per germline. The CDR3 spans 15 residues. Trimming took 6 bases from V and 0 from J, leaving 11 bases between them. The CDR3 sequence: CASRVGTSTNEKLFF. The CDR3 DNA sequence: TGTGCCAGCAGGGTCGGGACATCAACTAATGAAAAACTGTTTTTT.

Concerning this clonotype itself: A much larger clone differs by one base, so this may be a read error. The chain couples TRBV6-6 to TRBJ2-5; D not resolved. This CDR3 contains 11 residues. The germline V gene encodes CDR1 MNHNY and CDR2 SVGAGI (reference sequence). The germline V and J ends were trimmed by 5 bases and 8 bases, with 9 bases remaining between them. CDR3 in DNA: TGTGCCAGCAGTGACGCGGCAACCCAGTACTTC. Encoded protein: CASSDAATQYF.

The chain employs TRBV30 and TRBJ2-7; 8 bases agree with TRBD1. V lost 0 bases, J lost 3 bases, and 4 bases stayed unmatched. Germline CDR1 reads GTSNPN; CDR2 reads SVGIG (reference sequence). The CDR3 contains 14 residues. CDR3 in DNA: TGTGCCTGGAGTGTACAACAGGGGGTCTACGAGCAGTACTTC. Amino acids: CAWSVQQGVYEQYF.

This clonotype was detected ten times or more. The chain has TRBV10-3 and TRBJ1-1; 8 bases line up with TRBD1. V lost 4 bases and J lost 0; bases outside the gene matches: 10. The CDR3 sequence is 17 residues long. Germline values: CDR1 ENHRY, CDR2 SYGVKD. In DNA form, the CDR3 reads TGTGCCATCAGTGGGGGGACAGGCACAACTTTGAACACTGAAGCTTTCTTT. Its protein product is CAISGGTGTTLNTEAFF.

A remark on this clonotype: Being one base from a much bigger clone, this may be a read error. The chain uses TRBV20-1 and TRBJ2-1; the match to TRBD2 covers 13 bases. The CDR3 loop spans 15 amino acids. V was clipped by 6 bases and J by 10 bases; unmatched bases: 12. Germline V gene sequence: CDR1 DFQATT, CDR2 SNEGSKA (reference sequence). CDR3 sequence reads: CSAATSGRHIGEQFF. CDR3 DNA: TGCAGTGCCGCGACTAGCGGGAGGCATATAGGGGAGCAGTTCTTC.

The V and J genes are TRBV4-2 and TRBJ2-1, with D tentatively TRBD1 or TRBD2 (5 bases each). This CDR3 contains 15 residues. V lost 1 base to trimming and J lost 9 bases, with 16 bases between them. CDR1 is LGHNA and CDR2 is YNFKEQ in the germline V gene. For the CDR3, the DNA is TGTGCCAGCAGCCAAGTGGTCGGGGCCCAGGGTGAGCAGTTCTTC. The encoded protein is CASSQVVGAQGEQFF.

The table lists this clonotype with a few counts. The genes are TRBV12-3 or TRBV12-4 and TRBJ2-7; D remains ambiguous. The CDR3 runs 14 residues. Trimming stripped 1 base from V and 4 bases from J, with 11 bases between. The chain's CDR3 is CASSLGQAKYEQYF. Here the CDR3 DNA reads TGTGCCAGCAGTTTAGGGCAGGCGAAATACGAGCAGTACTTC.

This clonotype was detected many times. The chain links TRBV20-1 to TRBJ2-7, with TRBD1 matching 8 bases. The CDR3 has 13 residues. Looked up from germline, CDR1 is DFQATT and CDR2 is SNEGSKA (reference sequence). J lost 4 bases, V lost 5 bases, and 7 bases had no gene match. CDR3 loop: CSAYQGAAYEQYF. In DNA, the CDR3 is TGCAGTGCTTATCAGGGGGCTGCGTACGAGCAGTACTTC.

This clonotype was counted only a few times. This CDR3 is CASSYSLGLYEQFF. DNA for the CDR3: TGTGCCAGCAGTTACTCGTTAGGACTCTATGAGCAGTTCTTC. The chain combines TRBV6-6 with TRBJ2-1, with TRBD2 as a possible D gene (5 bases). This CDR3 has 14 residues. The ends were cut back, 0 bases at V and 8 bases at J, with 11 bases in the middle. Germline V gives CDR1 MNHNY, CDR2 SVGAGI (reference sequence).

Note on this clonotype: A much larger clone differs from this one at a single base, so this may be a read error. The V and J genes are TRBV6-5 and TRBJ2-1, with 7 bases fitting TRBD2. Trimming cost V 2 bases and J 8 bases; bases outside gene matches: 12. The CDR3 runs 16 residues. CDR1 is MNHEY, CDR2 SVGAGI, per germline. CDR3 bases: TGTGCCAGCAGTTACCCGAAGGGCGGGAGAGAAGATGAGCAGTTCTTC. Translated, it gives CASSYPKGGREDEQFF.

There are many counts of this clonotype. The gene calls are TRBV5-6 and TRBJ2-5; 7 nucleotides align to TRBD1. The CDR3 spans 15 residues. V lost 0 bases and J lost 4; bases outside the gene matches: 6. Germline CDR1 is SGHDT and CDR2 is YYEEEE. The CDR3 spells CASSLVAGGRETQYF. The CDR3 nucleotides are TGTGCCAGCAGCTTGGTTGCAGGGGGACGAGAGACCCAGTACTTC.

This clonotype was observed at least ten times. This rearrangement joins TRBV5-1 to TRBJ2-5; D gene ambiguous. In germline, CDR1 is SGHRS, CDR2 YFSETQ. The germline V and J ends were trimmed by 2 bases and 1 base, with 12 bases remaining between them. This CDR3 contains 15 residues. The CDR3: CASSFSTSSQETQYF. DNA of the CDR3: TGCGCCAGCAGCTTTTCGACATCTTCCCAAGAGACCCAGTACTTC.

This clonotype was detected a few times. The chain uses TRBV6-5 and TRBJ1-2; possibly TRBD1 for D (6 bases). The CDR3 runs to 14 residues. Germline CDR1 MNHEY, CDR2 SVGAGI. Trimming took 6 bases from V and 2 from J, leaving 13 bases between them. CDR3: CASRGALPNYGYTF. CDR3 DNA: TGTGCCAGCAGGGGGGCCCTTCCGAACTATGGCTACACCTTC.